This TCR beta chain was sequenced in a study of T cell repertoires in cytomegalovirus infection. Per the germline V gene, CDR1 is MNHGY and CDR2 is SAAAGT. The CDR3 has 15 residues. With 5 bases removed from V and 5 bases from J, the gap between germline ends came to 15 bases. TCRdb called the reads again in MiXCR, with one record for every CDR3 protein. Here the sample spans about a million distinct CDR3 sequences, around 30% being singletons. This clonotype was picked up a small number of times. Its antigen is still unknown. The gene calls are TRBV6-8 and TRBJ2-2, with D perhaps matching TRBD1 (6 bases). The receptor's source is a human donor in good health (CMV status not recorded). Some clones in this sample may be carry-over from other donors' samples. The sequenced sample was cultured CD8+ T cells from PBMCs, obtained from culture after CMV antigen stimulation. The CDR3 DNA reads TGTGCCAGCAGTATACTTCCTACAGGGACCGGGGAGCTGTTTTTT. Encoded protein: CASSILPTGTGELFF.